The 29 T cell receptor beta chains in this list originate from one sample, sequenced in a study of cytomegalovirus exposure and HLA in healthy donors (dated by TCRdb to the late 2010s). The library was prepared using the immunoSEQ multiplex PCR assay. For the multiplex PCR, a mixture combining 60 forward primers for TCR Vbeta segments and 13 reverse primers for TCR Jbeta segments was used. TCRdb's version of the immuneACCESS table is confined to in-frame rearrangements and falls short of the full clone set. An unresolved V gene accounts for under half of the shortfall where checked; the remainder is of unknown origin. Per the sample table, the count is roughly 60,000 clones. Less than 4.5% of the sample rests with the top ten. The sequenced sample consisted of PBMCs. These receptors were collected from a male donor in good health and CMV-seronegative.

The chain links TRBV6-5 to TRBJ1-1; the match to TRBD1 covers 7 bases. Trimming took 7 bases from V and 2 from J; bases not matched to a gene: 7. CDR3 length equals 14 residues. Germline V gives CDR1 MNHEY, CDR2 SVGAGI. CDR3 in amino acids: CASTQGQFNTEAFF. As DNA, the CDR3 is TGTGCCAGCACCCAGGGACAGTTTAACACTGAAGCTTTCTTT.

This chain joins TRBV4-1 and TRBJ1-2; possible D gene TRBD1, 6 bases. Germline loops: CDR1 MGHRA, CDR2 YSYEKL. The germline V and J ends were trimmed by 4 bases and 2 bases, with 17 bases remaining between them. The CDR3 is 16 amino acids. The CDR3 bases are TGCGCCAGCAGCCCAACCCCCGGGACAACGAACTATGGCTACACCTTC. Translated: CASSPTPGTTNYGYTF.

Concerning this clone itself: The junction and the germline gene differ at one end; a read error may be behind it. The chain has TRBV11-1 and TRBJ2-1; D gene uncertain. There are 16 residues in the CDR3. The germline V gene encodes CDR1 SGHAT and CDR2 FQDESV (reference sequence). The CDR3 region is CASSLGSVYSDNEQFF. In nucleotides, the CDR3 is TGTGCCAGCAGCTTAGGAAGCGTTTACTCCGACAATGAGCAGTTCTTC.

The V gene is TRBV7-9, the J gene TRBJ2-3; D might be TRBD2 (6 bases). This CDR3 region has 15 residues. Germline V gene data show CDR1 as SEHNR and CDR2 as FQNEAQ (reference sequence). The V end was cut by 6 bases, the J end by 3 bases, with 16 bases between. The DNA for the CDR3 is TGTGCCAGCAGTCTCATCTCGGAGGGGACAGATACGCAGTATTTT. Encoded protein: CASSLISEGTDTQYF.

The V call is TRBV9, the J call TRBJ1-1; TRBD1 aligns across 7 bases. Trimming took 2 bases from V and 0 from J; bases not matched to a gene: 7. CDR3 length equals 16 residues. Germline assignment: CDR1 SGDLS and CDR2 YYNGEE. CDR3 region: CASSVDRDRMNTEAFF. The DNA for the CDR3 is TGTGCCAGCAGCGTGGACCGGGACAGAATGAACACTGAAGCTTTCTTT.

This chain connects TRBV15 to TRBJ2-6; 10 bases are a match to TRBD1. Germline assignment: CDR1 LNHNV and CDR2 YYDKDF (reference sequence). This CDR3 is built from 15 residues. V dropped 0 bases and J dropped 11; count of bases not matched to a gene: 4. The CDR3 region is CATSRDSGTGDVLTF. For the CDR3, the DNA is TGTGCCACCAGCAGAGATTCCGGGACAGGGGACGTCCTGACTTTC.

This sequence joins TRBV14 and TRBJ2-7, with D tentatively TRBD1 (6 bases). The CDR3 consists of 15 residues. V shed 6 bases and J shed 2 bases, with 17 bases lying between them. Germline CDR1 and CDR2: SGHDN and FVKESK. CDR3 in DNA: TGTGCCAGCAGTCCCATAGGGACACGAACCTACGAGCAGTACTTC. Its protein is CASSPIGTRTYEQYF.

This chain connects TRBV7-2 to TRBJ1-1; D gene ambiguous. Deletions cut 1 base from V and 7 bases from J, with 7 bases between. Looked up from germline, CDR1 is SGHTA and CDR2 is FQGNSA. The CDR3 extends over 12 amino acids. The CDR3 sequence: CASSLVENEAFF. CDR3 DNA: TGTGCCAGCAGCTTAGTTGAGAATGAAGCTTTCTTT.

V gene TRBV30 combines with J gene TRBJ2-1; TRBD2 agrees at 10 bases. Per germline, CDR1 GTSNPN and CDR2 SVGIG (reference sequence). CDR3 length equals 12 residues. Losses at the gene ends were 2 bases for V and 10 bases for J; bases not matched to a gene: 2. CDR3 sequence reads: CAWSLAGVEQFF. The CDR3 bases are TGTGCCTGGAGTCTAGCGGGGGTGGAGCAGTTCTTC.

The chain has TRBV27 and TRBJ2-1, with a tentative D call TRBD2 (7 bases). In germline, CDR1 is MNHEY, CDR2 SMNVEV (reference sequence). This CDR3 contains 15 residues. Trimming removed 0 bases at V and 5 bases at J, with 11 bases between. The CDR3 nucleotides are TGTGCCAGCAGTTTATCACTAGGGGGGGACAATGAGCAGTTCTTC. It translates to CASSLSLGGDNEQFF.

The chain combines TRBV7-8 with TRBJ2-2; 8 bases agree with TRBD1. The ends lost 3 bases at V and 4 bases at J; junction bases unmatched: 1. Germline CDR1 SGHVS, CDR2 FQNEAQ. This CDR3 has 14 residues. CDR3 region: CASSFGQGTGELFF. Written as DNA, the CDR3 is TGTGCCAGCAGCTTTGGACAGGGCACCGGGGAGCTGTTTTTT.

This chain joins TRBV5-1 and TRBJ2-1; 7 nucleotides line up with TRBD1. Germline CDR1 and CDR2: SGHRS and YFSETQ. V trimming: 3 bases; J trimming: 0 bases; junction bases outside the gene matches: 3. This CDR3 contains 15 residues. CDR3 amino acids: CASSSTGSSYNEQFF. As DNA, the CDR3 is TGCGCCAGCAGCTCGACAGGGAGCTCCTACAATGAGCAGTTCTTC.

The rearrangement joins TRBV4-2 to TRBJ2-1; D remains ambiguous. This CDR3 has 16 residues. With 0 bases removed from V and 2 bases from J, the gap between germline ends came to 11 bases. Germline V CDR1 and CDR2: LGHNA, YNFKEQ. This CDR3 reads CASSQDAGYPYNEQFF. CDR3 sequence (DNA): TGTGCCAGCAGCCAAGATGCCGGGTATCCCTACAATGAGCAGTTCTTC.

This chain uses TRBV5-1 with TRBJ2-7; TRBD1 matches at 9 bases. The CDR3 has 14 amino acids. V lost 4 bases to trimming and J lost 4 bases; unmatched junction nucleotides: 6. Per the germline V gene, CDR1 is SGHRS and CDR2 is YFSETQ. The CDR3 region has the DNA TGCGCCAGCAGCAAGACAGGGGGAGGATACGAGCAGTACTTC. Translation: CASSKTGGGYEQYF.

The chain carries TRBV11-2 and TRBJ1-6; no reliable D call. Trimming left V 2 bases short and J 5 bases short, with 10 bases between. Germline lookup yields CDR1 SGHAT and CDR2 FQNNGV. The CDR3 is 15 residues long. The DNA of the CDR3 is TGTGCCAGCAGCTTACGAGGGATCCATAATTCACCCCTCCACTTT. This translates into CASSLRGIHNSPLHF.

This sequence joins TRBV11-3 and TRBJ2-3; D is unclear. The V gene lost 5 bases and the J gene lost 3 bases, with 12 bases spanning the gap. CDR3 size: 14 residues. Germline-derived CDR1 and CDR2 are SGHNT and YENEEA. The CDR3 bases are TGTGCCAGCAGCCCCTCGCAAGCGACAGATACGCAGTATTTT. This translates into CASSPSQATDTQYF.

This clone is deemed medium-sized (0.01 to 0.1%) by its frequency. This chain joins TRBV7-9 and TRBJ2-2; 9 bases match TRBD2. Germline V CDR1 and CDR2: SEHNR, FQNEAQ (reference sequence). The CDR3 is made up of 18 amino acids. The junction had 14 bases not matched to a gene; V was cut back by 3 bases and J by 6 bases. The CDR3 DNA follows: TGTGCCAGCAGCTTCCGGACGGTTAGCGGGAGCCCTGCCGGGGAGCTGTTTTTT. This sequence encodes CASSFRTVSGSPAGELFF.

The V and J genes are TRBV19 and TRBJ1-1; TRBD1 aligns across 9 bases. Trimming at V came to 4 bases and at J to 10 bases, leaving 16 bases not matched to a gene. Germline CDR1 is LNHDA and CDR2 is SQIVND (reference sequence). The CDR3 totals 16 residues. As DNA, the CDR3 is TGTGCCAGTAGTAAACCCGGACAGGGGCCCGCCAGGCGAGCTTTCTTT. Protein product: CASSKPGQGPARRAFF.

The J gene is TRBJ1-2, the V gene TRBV2; 9 positions agree with TRBD1. The CDR3 is made up of 13 amino acids. Germline V gives CDR1 SNHLY, CDR2 FYNNEI. V shed 11 bases, J shed 8 bases, and the junction held 12 bases outside the gene matches. This chain's CDR3 is CAEGGQGLMGYTF. CDR3 nucleotides: TGTGCCGAGGGGGGACAGGGTCTAATGGGCTACACCTTC.

This chain links TRBV7-9 with TRBJ2-2, with D tentatively TRBD2 (5 bases). V was shortened by 3 bases and J by 6 bases, with 11 bases between the two germline ends. The CDR3 contains 14 residues. Germline lookup yields CDR1 SEHNR and CDR2 FQNEAQ (reference sequence). The CDR3 here is CASSFPAGAGELFF. Written as DNA, the CDR3 is TGTGCCAGCAGCTTCCCAGCCGGGGCCGGGGAGCTGTTTTTT.

The genes are TRBV19 and TRBJ1-1; no definite D call. Trimming cost V 11 bases and J 6 bases, with 16 bases left between them. Germline CDR1 reads LNHDA; CDR2 reads SQIVND (reference sequence). This CDR3 region has 12 residues. Written as DNA, the CDR3 is TGTGCCTCCGGAGCTAGGAGCTCTGAAGCTTTCTTT. Amino acid sequence: CASGARSSEAFF.

The chain joins TRBV5-1 to TRBJ2-7, with 8 bases matching TRBD1. V lost 4 bases and J lost 5; bases outside the gene matches: 8. Germline-derived CDR1 and CDR2 are SGHRS and YFSETQ. This CDR3 comprises 14 residues. The CDR3 bases are TGCGCCAGCAGCCCACAGGGGGGAGGCGACGAGCAGTACTTC. It encodes CASSPQGGGDEQYF.

Comment on this clone: Other DNA sequences of this sample code for an identical CDR3. The chain links TRBV5-4 to TRBJ2-6; 9 bases fit TRBD1. This CDR3 is 16 amino acids long. V lost 5 bases and J lost 2; bases outside the gene matches: 5. Germline CDR1 reads SGHNT; CDR2 reads YYREEE (reference sequence). The CDR3 DNA is TGTGCCAGCAGTCCTACAGGGGGCGCTGGGGCCAACGTCCTGACTTTC. Its translation is CASSPTGGAGANVLTF.

The chain combines TRBV7-2 with TRBJ2-7; 7 nucleotides line up with TRBD2. V trimming: 1 base; J trimming: 2 bases; junction bases outside the gene matches: 5. Germline loops: CDR1 SGHTA, CDR2 FQGNSA. CDR3 length: 15 residues. The CDR3 DNA reads TGTGCCAGCAGCTTAGAAGCGGGGTCCCCCTACGAGCAGTACTTC. This gives the protein CASSLEAGSPYEQYF.

The chain recombines TRBV9 with TRBJ2-2; D might be TRBD1 (6 bases). This CDR3 region has 15 residues. Germline V gene sequence: CDR1 SGDLS, CDR2 YYNGEE. V lost 0 bases and J lost 5, with 11 bases in between. The CDR3 is CASSVANRATGELFF. In DNA form, the CDR3 reads TGTGCCAGCAGCGTAGCAAACAGGGCAACCGGGGAGCTGTTTTTT.

CDR3 DNA: TGTGCCAGCAGCTCCACCTACGAGCAGTACTTC. It codes for CASSSTYEQYF. V and J are TRBV5-4 and TRBJ2-7; D call uncertain. The germline gives CDR1 SGHNT, CDR2 YYREEE (reference sequence). The V and J ends lost 3 bases and 2 bases respectively, with 3 bases between them. This CDR3 is built from 11 residues.

The V call is TRBV7-9, the J call TRBJ1-1; D ambiguous. Trimming cost V 4 bases and J 6 bases, with 6 bases left between them. The length of the CDR3 is 11 residues. Germline V gives CDR1 SEHNR, CDR2 FQNEAQ (reference sequence). CDR3 DNA: TGTGCCAGCAGCTCCTTAGCTGAAGCTTTCTTT. The encoded protein is CASSSLAEAFF.

CDR3: CASSQGLGQAYEQYF. CDR3 bases: TGTGCCAGCTCACAAGGTCTGGGACAGGCCTACGAGCAGTACTTC. This sequence joins TRBV18 and TRBJ2-5, with TRBD1 identical over 8 bases. The J call is uncertain, as TRBJ2-7 better fits the DNA end. Germline V lookup: CDR1 KGHSH, CDR2 LQKENI. The CDR3 has 15 residues.

The chain joins TRBV28 to TRBJ2-5; D is possibly TRBD2 (6 bases). The J call may be wrong; the DNA end is better matched by TRBJ2-7. There are 15 residues in the CDR3. Looked up from germline, CDR1 is MDHEN and CDR2 is SYDVKM. The CDR3 spells CASSLGTYIPYEQYF. CDR3 coding DNA: TGTGCCAGCAGTTTAGGGACTTACATCCCCTACGAGCAGTACTTC.